This T cell receptor beta chain was identified during a study of neurological immune-mediated disorders. This clonotype was detected ten times or more. The team produced cDNA through 5'RACE using 10-nucleotide random UMIs. In TCRdb, the 5' RACE reads were re-called with MiXCR into one record per CDR3 protein. The table has around 47,000 distinct CDR3 sequences, about 13% seen once. Trimming at V came to 4 bases and at J to 8 bases, leaving 10 bases not matched to a gene. Germline CDR1 reads SGHRS; CDR2 reads YFSETQ. The CDR3 is 14 residues long. The specimen sequenced was PBMCs. This receptor was obtained from a female donor in good health. V gene TRBV5-1 combines with J gene TRBJ1-2; 8 nucleotides line up with TRBD1. The CDR3 coding sequence is TGCGCCAGCAGCCTTAGTCAGGGGGCGCGAGGCTACACCTTC. Translation: CASSLSQGARGYTF.